The 20 T cell receptor beta chains below were found in one sample sequenced in a study of control samples from healthy donors and cancer patients (dated by TCRdb to the early 2020s). The library was made by the immunoSEQ multiplex PCR assay. This is the immuneACCESS table as TCRdb keeps it, with only in-frame sequences that have V and J called. A part of the clones is gone; compared with another copy, unresolved V genes explain less than half, and the rest is unexplained. In all, the sample holds tens of thousands of clones, and around 93% of those were seen once. About a fifth of the sample rests with the top ten. Sequencing was carried out using PBMCs. The receptors derive from a middle-aged woman with head and neck cancer.

The chain recombines TRBV4-1 with TRBJ2-3, with TRBD1 matching over 11 bases. The germline CDR1 and CDR2 sequences are MGHRA and YSYEKL. After removal of 7 bases from V and 0 bases from J, the junction contained 15 bases not matched to a gene. This CDR3 has 19 amino acids. CDR3 nucleotide sequence: TGCGCCAGCAAGGGAACAATCGGGACAGGGGGGGTTAGCACAGATACGCAGTATTTT. Translated: CASKGTIGTGGVSTDTQYF.

This clone was counted a single time. The rearrangement joins TRBV19 to TRBJ2-6, with TRBD2 matching 10 bases. This CDR3 has 20 amino acids. Germline CDR1 reads LNHDA; CDR2 reads SQIVND (reference sequence). V lost 6 bases to trimming and J lost 1 base; unmatched junction nucleotides: 15. The CDR3 sequence: CASSPLLAGRSRSGANVLTF. As DNA, the CDR3 is TGTGCCAGTAGCCCGTTACTAGCGGGGAGGTCCCGATCTGGGGCCAACGTCCTGACTTTC.

The V and J genes are TRBV6-5 and TRBJ1-3; D not certain. This CDR3 comprises 14 residues. The ends were cut back, 7 bases at V and 1 base at J, with 11 bases in the middle. The V gene's germline CDR1 is MNHEY and CDR2 SVGAGI. CDR3 loop: CASTQASSGNTIYF. CDR3 in DNA: TGTGCCAGCACCCAGGCGTCTTCTGGAAACACCATATATTTT.

The chain recombines TRBV2 with TRBJ2-7; maybe TRBD1 (5 bases). CDR3 size: 13 residues. Trimming pared 8 bases from V and 0 bases from J, leaving 11 bases between. Germline V gives CDR1 SNHLY, CDR2 FYNNEI. The CDR3 nucleotides read TGTGCCAGCTTGAAGGACAACTCCTACGAGCAGTACTTC. It codes for CASLKDNSYEQYF.

The rearrangement uses TRBV5-4 and TRBJ1-2; possible D gene TRBD1, 5 bases. Trimming took off 2 bases at V and 8 bases at J, with 10 bases between the two ends. Germline-derived CDR1 and CDR2 are SGHNT and YYREEE (reference sequence). The CDR3 extends over 12 amino acids. This CDR3 is CASSFQGRGYTF. CDR3 coding DNA: TGTGCCAGCAGCTTCCAGGGAAGAGGCTACACCTTC.

The chain is built from TRBV5-4 and TRBJ2-5, with D perhaps assigned TRBD1 or TRBD2 (5 bases each). The germline V and J ends were trimmed by 0 bases and 1 base, with 10 bases remaining between them. This CDR3 contains 15 residues. Germline V gives CDR1 SGHNT, CDR2 YYREEE (reference sequence). The CDR3 protein is CASSLVGALQETQYF. In DNA, the CDR3 is TGTGCCAGCAGCTTGGTCGGGGCCCTCCAAGAGACCCAGTACTTC. Filled out from reference TRBV5-4 and TRBJ2-5, the complete variable domain reads ETGVTQSPTHLIKTRGQQVTLRCSSQSGHNTVSWYQQALGQGPQFIFQYYREEENGRGNFPPRFSGLQFPNYSSELNVNALELDDSALYLCASSLVGALQETQYFGPGTRLLVL.

The gene calls are TRBV7-2 and TRBJ1-3; D unclear. Germline CDR1 and CDR2: SGHTA and FQGNSA. V gave up 5 bases and J gave up 0 bases, with 14 bases separating them. CDR3 length: 16 residues. CDR3 DNA: TGTGCCAGCAGCCCGGGGAGGGCGATCTCTGGAAACACCATATATTTT. It specifies CASSPGRAISGNTIYF.

The rearrangement joins TRBV7-2 to TRBJ2-3, with a tentative D call TRBD1 (5 bases). V was clipped by 2 bases and J by 4 bases, with 16 bases between them. The germline V gene encodes CDR1 SGHTA and CDR2 FQGNSA. The CDR3 length is 16 residues. The CDR3 reads CASSLRVRLGADTQYF. The CDR3 coding sequence is TGTGCCAGCAGCTTAAGGGTCAGGCTAGGGGCAGATACGCAGTATTTT.

The CDR3 bases are TGTGCCAGCAGCCGACTAGCGGGAGAAGCCTACAATGAGCAGTTCTTC. Its translation is CASSRLAGEAYNEQFF. This chain links TRBV5-5 with TRBJ2-1; 12 bases are shared with TRBD2. Germline CDR1 reads SGHKS; CDR2 reads YYEKEE (reference sequence). This CDR3 has 16 residues. Losses at the gene ends were 4 bases for V and 2 bases for J; bases not matched to a gene: 4.

V gene TRBV5-4 combines with J gene TRBJ2-1; a weak D match, TRBD2 (6 bases). The germline V and J ends were trimmed by 6 bases and 16 bases, with 26 bases remaining between them. CDR3 length equals 14 residues. Germline V gives CDR1 SGHNT, CDR2 YYREEE (reference sequence). The CDR3 DNA sequence: TGTGCCAGCACCGCGGGTAGTTATTCGGGGGTACAATTCTTC. Amino acid sequence: CASTAGSYSGVQFF. The full variable domain, with the rest looked up from reference TRBV5-4 and TRBJ2-1, is ETGVTQSPTHLIKTRGQQVTLRCSSQSGHNTVSWYQQALGQGPQFIFQYYREEENGRGNFPPRFSGLQFPNYSSELNVNALELDDSALYLCASTAGSYSGVQFFGPGTRLTVL.

The J gene is TRBJ2-1, the V gene TRBV5-6; TRBD1 aligns across 9 bases. This CDR3 comprises 16 residues. The germline CDR1 and CDR2 sequences are SGHDT and YYEEEE. The V and J ends lost 4 bases and 8 bases, in that order; junction bases with no gene match: 13. The CDR3 region is CASSQPGGQGHDEQFF. The DNA of the CDR3 is TGTGCCAGCAGCCAACCGGGGGGACAGGGTCACGATGAGCAGTTCTTC.

This chain connects TRBV18 to TRBJ2-7; D is undetermined. Germline CDR1 and CDR2: KGHSH and LQKENI. V lost 0 bases to trimming and J lost 4 bases, with 19 bases between them. The CDR3 loop spans 17 amino acids. DNA of the CDR3: TGTGCCAGCTCACCACCGTCCCAAGATTTAGGAGAATACGAGCAGTACTTC. This encodes CASSPPSQDLGEYEQYF.

This chain links TRBV7-2 with TRBJ2-3; 9 nucleotides line up with TRBD2. The CDR3 sequence is 16 residues long. V was pared by 5 bases and J by 2 bases, with 8 bases of the junction left unmatched. The germline V gene encodes CDR1 SGHTA and CDR2 FQGNSA. Written as DNA, the CDR3 is TGTGCCAGCAGCCCAGTTGCTAGCGGGGCCACAGATACGCAGTATTTT. This codes for CASSPVASGATDTQYF.

This chain joins TRBV19 and TRBJ1-5; 10 bases match TRBD1. V shed 1 base and J 2 bases; nucleotides not matched to a gene: 8. Germline assignment: CDR1 LNHDA and CDR2 SQIVND (reference sequence). There are 18 residues in the CDR3. CDR3 protein: CASSIVRDRGTGNQPQHF. For the CDR3, the DNA is TGTGCCAGTAGTATAGTTCGGGACAGGGGAACTGGCAATCAGCCCCAGCATTTT.

The chain is built from TRBV6-6 and TRBJ2-3; no clear D. This CDR3 has 15 residues. Germline lookup yields CDR1 MNHNY and CDR2 SVGAGI (reference sequence). V lost 6 bases and J 2 bases, leaving 15 bases between the germline ends. The CDR3 DNA reads as TGTGCCAGCAGGGATGCGAGACACTACACAGATACGCAGTATTTT. Its translation: CASRDARHYTDTQYF.

V gene TRBV4-1 combines with J gene TRBJ2-3, with TRBD1 matching 9 bases. Germline assignment: CDR1 MGHRA and CDR2 YSYEKL. This CDR3 has 18 amino acids. The V segment lost 1 base and the J segment 6 bases; nucleotides outside the gene matches: 14. This chain's CDR3 is CASSQVTYGTGYTDTQYF. CDR3 DNA: TGCGCCAGCAGCCAAGTTACCTACGGGACAGGGTACACGGATACGCAGTATTTT.

V usage is TRBV5-1 and J usage is TRBJ1-4; D is undetermined. The CDR3 spans 15 residues. V lost 0 bases and J lost 8, with 14 bases in between. The germline CDR1 and CDR2 sequences are SGHRS and YFSETQ. In nucleotides, the CDR3 is TGCGCCAGCAGCTTGGAAGGGTTAGACCGGGAAAAACTGTTTTTT. Translated: CASSLEGLDREKLFF.

This rearrangement joins TRBV6-1 to TRBJ1-3; no firm D call. CDR3 length: 14 amino acids. Trimming removed 3 bases at V and 0 bases at J, with 6 bases between. Germline V CDR1 and CDR2: MNHNS, SASEGT. The CDR3 DNA reads TGTGCCAGCAGTGAGGTGCTCTCTGGAAACACCATATATTTT. Amino acid sequence: CASSEVLSGNTIYF.

V gene TRBV29-1 combines with J gene TRBJ2-3; unclear D gene. CDR1 is SQVTM and CDR2 is ANQGSEA in the germline V gene. V lost 4 bases and J lost 2, with 4 bases in between. The CDR3 is 11 residues long. CDR3 DNA sequence: TGCAGCGTTGGCCACACAGATACGCAGTATTTT. Encoded protein: CSVGHTDTQYF.

This clone was counted a few times. The J gene is TRBJ2-7, the V gene TRBV27, with 9 bases aligning to TRBD1. Looked up from germline, CDR1 is MNHEY and CDR2 is SMNVEV (reference sequence). The CDR3 spans 16 residues. The ends lost 6 bases at V and 2 bases at J; junction bases unmatched: 11. As DNA, the CDR3 is TGTGCCAGCAGACCGAATCCCGGGACAGGGACCTACGAGCAGTACTTC. Translated, it gives CASRPNPGTGTYEQYF.